This T cell receptor beta chain was identified in a study of blood T cell repertoires in COVID-19. Study in general: The study drew acute and convalescent COVID-19 samples from the United States, Italy and Spain. PBMCs, B-cell-depleted T cells, or T cells were the source of the cDNA or gDNA that made up the material.

Per the authors' pipeline: Estimation of nucleated cell counts relied on the amplification of reference gene primers. Sequencing was performed with immunoSEQ multiplex PCR; in TCRdb, only in-frame clones are kept and a portion is missing. V and J calls and clone size come straight from that table; D and trimming were deduced from the DNA. This table has roughly 150,000 clones, 75% to 85% appearing once. V shed 5 bases, J shed 6 bases, and the junction held 15 bases outside the gene matches. The CDR3 runs 16 residues. CDR1 is SGHTA and CDR2 is FQGNSA in the germline V gene. This clone came up once. This clonotype was sampled from a human donor in a cohort sampled during active COVID-19. The specimen was peripheral blood. The rearrangement joins TRBV7-2 to TRBJ2-7; 8 bases are a match to TRBD2. In DNA form, the CDR3 reads TGTGCCAGCAGCCCGTCGTCGCGGGGGGCCTTGGGCGAGCAGTACTTC. Translation gives CASSPSSRGALGEQYF.